This TCR beta chain was captured by sequencing in a study of T cell responses to AZD1222 COVID-19 vaccine. Study at large: Second-dose timings of about 4 or about 12 weeks were pooled.

This table comes from immunoSEQ multiplex PCR, and its TCRdb copy is limited to in-frame clones, with some not included. This table has 90,000 to 110,000 clones, about nine tenths appearing once. Regarding this clone: Its antigen is still unknown.

Overall study findings and caveats: The study found Spike-specific TCR breadth and depth rose after two AZD1222 doses.

Per germline, CDR1 LNHDA and CDR2 SQIVND (reference sequence). CDR3 length equals 15 residues. V lost 2 bases and J lost 2; bases outside the gene matches: 1. The gene calls are TRBV19 and TRBJ2-1; TRBD2 matches at 9 bases. The source of this sequence is an adult in good health. This specimen was peripheral blood, taken on day 0 of AZD1222 vaccination. CDR3 loop: CASSISSGAYNEQFF. The CDR3 DNA reads TGTGCCAGTAGTATATCTAGCGGGGCCTACAATGAGCAGTTCTTC.